A selection of T cell receptor beta chains follows, all from one sample in a study of T cells expressing NK-cell markers. After re-calling the 5' RACE reads, TCRdb lists one entry per CDR3 protein, DNA absent. In total, the table holds 250,000 to 300,000 distinct CDR3 sequences. The sample taken for sequencing was blood T cells: a sorted CD56 or NKG2C T cell subset, CD4+ or CD8+ T cells, or bulk PBMC T cells (not recorded which). Receptors were obtained from a woman aged 18-70 years in good health. Both conserved end residues are part of each CDR3.

v_gene,j_gene,CDR3aa
TRBV29-1,TRBJ2-5,CSVAGSRDQETQYF
TRBV3-1,TRBJ1-2,CASSQFPHGYTF
TRBV6-5,TRBJ1-2,CASSYSASQDANYGYTF
TRBV20-1,TRBJ1-3,CSALTGGLSGNTIYF
TRBV6-2/TRBV6-3,TRBJ1-2,CASSFGRGYTF
TRBV20-1,TRBJ2-1,CSARGGGRYYNEQFF
TRBV4-3,TRBJ2-1,CASSHAFGGLYNEQFF
TRBV20-1,TRBJ2-2,CSAETGGANTGELFF
TRBV4-3,TRBJ2-3,CASSWSEGTDTQYF
TRBV20-1,TRBJ2-1,CSASTFQGQGPGYNEQFF
TRBV5-4,TRBJ1-1,CASSLKGARTEAFF
TRBV4-1,TRBJ1-4,CASSRAGTGEKLFF
TRBV30,TRBJ1-6,CAWVRGDSPLHF
TRBV4-3,TRBJ2-3,CASSQGEGYPTDTQYF
TRBV7-9,TRBJ1-4,CASSDRGQNEKLFF
TRBV29-1,TRBJ1-5,CSVKWSNQPQHF
TRBV21-1,TRBJ2-1,CASSKVPRGYLPPRYNEQFF
TRBV9,TRBJ2-7,CASSVAGQLPNEQYF